These T cell receptor beta chains were read from a single sample in a study of blood T cells in healthy people across ages. Via MiXCR, TCRdb re-called the 5' RACE reads, giving one row per CDR3 protein. The table lists 750,000 to 1,000,000 distinct CDR3 sequences, under 35% of them singletons, with about 10% in the top ten. This same sample was also taken into another study, of T cells of mothers and their children.

Sequences were obtained from blood. The receptors come from a woman aged 40 to 50 in good health. Both conserved end residues are part of each CDR3. A D gene is named only where the DNA matches it firmly. The listing skips clone size in some rows; elsewhere it reads once, few, many or a size class.

CDR3,DNA,D,J,V,size
CATSTQRGNSPLHF,TGTGCCACCAGCACCCAACGGGGCAACTCACCCCTCCACTTT,NA,TRBJ1-6,TRBV15,NA
CASSYGTGGNQPQHF,TGTGCCAGCAGTTACGGGACAGGGGGCAATCAGCCCCAGCATTTT,TRBD1,TRBJ1-5,TRBV6-5,many
CASSQGISSGEQETQYF,TGTGCCAGCAGCCAAGGGATCTCTAGCGGGGAGCAAGAGACCCAGTACTTC,TRBD2,TRBJ2-5,TRBV4-2,NA
CSGKTGTGWSNEQFF,TGCAGTGGCAAGACCGGGACAGGGTGGTCCAATGAGCAGTTCTTC,TRBD1,TRBJ2-1,TRBV20-1,NA
CASSDWTSGVAGELFF,TGTGCCAGCAGTGACTGGACTAGCGGGGTCGCCGGGGAGCTGTTTTTT,TRBD2,TRBJ2-2,TRBV25-1,NA
CATSRDAGKDIQYF,TGTGCCACCAGCAGAGATGCGGGGAAGGACATTCAGTACTTC,NA,TRBJ2-4,TRBV15,many
CSARPFGRGADNGYTF,TGCAGTGCTAGACCTTTCGGACGGGGGGCGGATAATGGCTACACCTTC,NA,TRBJ1-2,TRBV20-1,few
CAGSPSAEAEHYF,TGTGCCGGCAGCCCCTCGGCTGAGGCGGAGCATTACTTC,NA,TRBJ2-7,TRBV3-1,NA
CSVEGSAADPTTDTQYF,TGCAGCGTTGAAGGGTCGGCAGCGGACCCTACCACAGATACGCAGTATTTT,NA,TRBJ2-3,TRBV29-1,many
CATSPTINYGYTF,TGTGCCACCAGCCCGACCATTAACTATGGCTACACCTTC,NA,TRBJ1-2,TRBV15,NA
CASSKESTNEQYF,TGTGCCAGCAGCAAAGAGTCGACCAACGAGCAGTACTTC,NA,TRBJ2-7,TRBV25-1,few
CASKPLVPLSGESDTQYF,TGTGCCAGCAAGCCCCTGGTCCCGCTAAGCGGGGAGTCAGATACGCAGTATTTT,TRBD2,TRBJ2-3,TRBV7-2,many
CASTTGGGTGQPQHF,TGTGCCAGCACCACCGGGGGGGGCACGGGTCAGCCCCAGCATTTT,NA,TRBJ1-5,TRBV6-6,NA
CASGPGTSNQPQHF,TGTGCCAGCGGCCCAGGGACCAGCAATCAGCCCCAGCATTTT,NA,TRBJ1-5,TRBV6-6,few
CAASRGEGQTQETQYF,TGTGCCGCCAGCAGAGGGGAAGGACAGACCCAAGAGACCCAGTACTTC,NA,TRBJ2-5,TRBV15,few
CASSQTSGGAYTQYF,TGTGCCAGCTCCCAGACTAGCGGGGGGGCCTATACGCAGTATTTT,TRBD2,TRBJ2-3,TRBV9,once